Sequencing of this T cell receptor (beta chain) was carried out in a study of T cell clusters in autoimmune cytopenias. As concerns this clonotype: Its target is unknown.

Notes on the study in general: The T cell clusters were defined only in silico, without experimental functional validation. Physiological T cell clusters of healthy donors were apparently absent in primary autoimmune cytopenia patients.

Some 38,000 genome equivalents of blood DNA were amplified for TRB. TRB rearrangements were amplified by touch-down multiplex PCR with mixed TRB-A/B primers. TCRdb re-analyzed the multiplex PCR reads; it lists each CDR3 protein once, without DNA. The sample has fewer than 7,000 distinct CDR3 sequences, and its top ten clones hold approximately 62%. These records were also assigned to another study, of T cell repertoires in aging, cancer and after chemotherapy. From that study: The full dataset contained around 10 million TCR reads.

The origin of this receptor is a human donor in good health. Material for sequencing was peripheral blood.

CDR3 loop: CSVEPGQGKGAEAFF. J is TRBJ1-1 and V is TRBV29-1; the TRBD1 assignment by TCRdb is unverifiable without DNA. The CDR3 extends over 15 amino acids. Germline lookup yields CDR1 SQVTM and CDR2 ANQGSEA. Drawing the rest from reference TRBV29-1 and TRBJ1-1, the complete variable domain is SAVISQKPSRDICQRGTSLTIQCQVDSQVTMMFWYRQQPGQSLTLIATANQGSEATYESGFVIDKFPISRPNLTFSTLTVSNMSPEDSSIYLCSVEPGQGKGAEAFFGQGTRLTVV.